This paragraph covers one T cell receptor (beta chain) sequence. This clonotype has a handful of counts. Its binding antigen is unknown. Base qualities are not at hand, and no much larger clone is one base apart. These data are taken from a study of T-cell memory formation after mild COVID-19 (dated by TCRdb to the early 2020s). Study-level background: Most TCR sequence clusters were specific to one of the two donors. Two young, previously healthy adult volunteers made up the cohort, one male and one female. T-cell clones expanding and contracting after mild COVID-19 in a couple of donors were tracked by longitudinal TCRalpha and TCRbeta repertoire sequencing. What the study reported, not specific to this receptor: Balanced CD4/CD8 phenotypes were observed for clones contracting from day 15 to 85, whereas a bias towards CD4+ was observed for a second wave of clones expanding from day 15 to 37. Contracting CD4+ clones were located mainly in the CM and EM memory subsets, whereas CD8+ clones were found to be enriched in EMRA. Only a couple of mild cases were covered in the study, and larger cohorts including severe cases with pre-infection samples were considered necessary. The second-wave clones that peaked on day 37 were not confirmed to be SARS-CoV-2 specific. Some responding clones were detected in pre-infection memory, suggesting pre-existing cross-reactive memory T cells joined the SARS-CoV-2 response.

Instrument on record: Illumina NovaSeq 6000. TCRalpha and TCRbeta cDNA libraries were built by 5'RACE with constant-segment primers, adding sample barcodes and unique molecular identifiers. Trizol reagent was used to extract RNA from every sample. The libraries were amplified in two PCR steps, and the second step added a second sample barcode and Illumina TruSeq adapters. The libraries were sequenced on an Illumina NovaSeq using 2 x 150 bp paired-end reads. As for the authors' bioinformatics: Reads were demultiplexed and collapsed into UMI-guided consensus sequences with migec v1.2.7. Using mixcr v2.1.11, UMI consensuses were aligned to TRA and TRB V and J templates and then assembled into clonotypes. Expanded or contracted clonotypes were those called significant by both edgeR and NoisET, with noise models trained on biological replicates. For edgeR calls, the cutoffs were a false discovery rate-adjusted p below 0.01 and a log2 fold-change threshold of 1. As an exploratory analysis of dynamics, PCA with hierarchical clustering was applied to max-normalized trajectories of the 1000 most abundant clonotypes. Each responding clone was given a CD4 or CD8 phenotype based on the CD4+ and CD8+ repertoires, which had been sequenced separately. Clones were called with MiXCR by TCRdb after fastp trimmed the public reads at Q25, and only in-frame beta chains were retained. Merged by CDR3 protein, the rows form single entries marked with the most common genes and DNA. In this record, the V and J calls reflect TCRdb's handling and not the investigators' own analysis. A total of 300,000 to 400,000 distinct CDR3 sequences appear in this sample, around a sixth of them only once. Approximately 20% of the sample is held by the ten biggest clonotypes.

PBMCs were isolated by Ficoll-Paque density gradient centrifugation. Including cysteine and phenylalanine, the CDR3 has 15 amino acids. This entry keeps only the CDR3 DNA: 45 bases, framed from base 1. CDR1 and CDR2, per the germline V gene, are MNHEY and SVGEGT. V is trimmed back by 2 bases and J by 5 bases, and the junction contains 7 bases that no gene match accounts for. The TCR originated in a man younger than 35 who had mild COVID-19 (a few samples of this study predate the infection). The sample titles of this study are shuffled in the database, so cell type and time point are left out; the donor was told from shared clones. The specimen sequenced was PBMCs or a T cell subset sorted from them (not recorded which). Here the chain combines TRBV6-2 or TRBV6-3 and TRBJ2-5, with 8 central nucleotides matching TRBD2. The bases read TGTGCCAGCAGTTACGGCGCGGGGGGCGGGGAGACCCAGTACTTC. Translated, it reads CASSYGAGGGETQYF.